The clone carrying this TCR beta chain was detected many times. Its antigen is currently unknown. This sample includes further DNA sequences coding for the same CDR3. As every portion of the isolated RNA was reverse transcribed, the sequencing read expressed TCRB transcripts. The method was immunoSEQ multiplex PCR; TCRdb's version includes in-frame clones alone and lacks a portion of them. The sample records a few hundred thousand clones, 9.5% to 10% being singletons. The sample belongs to a study of beta chain features in type 1 diabetes. At the level of the study: Examination spanned around 110,000,000 sorted cells from all samples. General observations from the study: All four CD4+ subsets from Type 1 diabetes patients carried moderately but significantly shorter TCRB CDR3s. Highly expressing activated T cells could be over-counted with a cDNA template.

V gave up 1 base and J gave up 1 base, with 7 bases separating them. The germline V gene encodes CDR1 MGHRA and CDR2 YSYEKL. This CDR3 has 14 residues. The specimen sequenced was central memory CD4+ T cells from blood. The sequence was obtained from a man under 40 with type 1 diabetes. V and J are TRBV4-1 and TRBJ2-5; D is ambiguous. Here the CDR3 reads CASSQGSVQETQYF. The CDR3 DNA sequence: TGCGCCAGCAGCCAAGGTTCGGTCCAAGAGACCCAGTACTTC.